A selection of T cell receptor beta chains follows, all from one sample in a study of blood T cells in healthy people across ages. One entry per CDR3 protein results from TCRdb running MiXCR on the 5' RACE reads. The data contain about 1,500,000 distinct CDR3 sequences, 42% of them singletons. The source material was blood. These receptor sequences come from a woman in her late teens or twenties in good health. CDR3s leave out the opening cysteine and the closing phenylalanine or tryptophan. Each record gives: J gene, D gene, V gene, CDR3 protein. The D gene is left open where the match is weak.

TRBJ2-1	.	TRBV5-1	ASSFPYQGGSYNEQF
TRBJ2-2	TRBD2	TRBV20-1	SGLSGANTGELF
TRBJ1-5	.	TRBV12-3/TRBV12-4	ASSSVVGNQPQH
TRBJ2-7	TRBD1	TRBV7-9	ATLTGTGIHEQY
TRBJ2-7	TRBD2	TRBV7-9	ASRFEYGGSPYEQY
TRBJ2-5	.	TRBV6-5	ASSNELMESQY
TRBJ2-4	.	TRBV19	ASSIGSTTNIQY
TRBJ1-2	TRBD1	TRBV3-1	ASSPLGQGNGYT
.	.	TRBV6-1	ASSVTLGSYNEQY
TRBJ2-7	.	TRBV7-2	ASSTRREPYEQY